Presented here are 10 T cell receptor beta chains from one specimen sequenced in a study of cytomegalovirus exposure and HLA in healthy donors. 60 Vbeta and 13 Jbeta primers were used in PCR. The protocol was immunoSEQ multiplex PCR, while the TCRdb copy is restricted to in-frame clones and leaves out a portion. The data hold some 130,000 clones, with around 60% observed a single time. The source material was PBMCs. The receptors here all came from a man in his forties in good health and CMV-seropositive.

The chain couples TRBV27 to TRBJ2-3; 8 bases map to TRBD1. V shed 10 bases and J 1 base; nucleotides not matched to a gene: 7. The germline V gene has CDR1 MNHEY and CDR2 SMNVEV (reference sequence). CDR3 size: 14 residues. The DNA for the CDR3 is TGTGCCACCAAGGACAGGGCTGGCACAGATACGCAGTATTTT. As protein: CATKDRAGTDTQYF.

V gene TRBV7-8 combines with J gene TRBJ2-7; 7 nucleotides match TRBD2. The CDR3 loop spans 14 amino acids. With V trimmed by 1 base and J by 3 bases, 3 bases remained unmatched. In germline, CDR1 is SGHVS, CDR2 FQNEAQ. CDR3 region: CASSLDGGNYEQYF. In nucleotides, the CDR3 is TGTGCCAGCAGCTTAGACGGGGGGAACTACGAGCAGTACTTC.

The V call is TRBV4-3, the J call TRBJ2-7; 13 bases align to TRBD2. Germline CDR1 LGHNA, CDR2 YSLEER. This CDR3 is built from 16 residues. The J segment lost 4 bases and the V segment lost 1 base, leaving 4 bases of the junction unmatched. Here the CDR3 reads CASSQAPTSGGYEQYF. For the CDR3, the DNA is TGCGCCAGCAGCCAAGCCCCGACTAGCGGGGGGTACGAGCAGTACTTC.

In its sample, this clone was seen a few times. The chain recombines TRBV9 with TRBJ2-1; possibly TRBD1 for D (6 bases). V was clipped by 7 bases and J by 1 base, with 9 bases between them. From germline, CDR1 is SGDLS and CDR2 YYNGEE. This CDR3 comprises 13 residues. The CDR3, as DNA: TGTGCCAGCGAAGGGGGATCCTACAATGAGCAGTTCTTC. It encodes CASEGGSYNEQFF.

Only one count was recorded for this clone. J is TRBJ1-2 and V is TRBV4-1; 8 bases align to TRBD1. This CDR3 is built from 13 residues. Germline CDR1 reads MGHRA; CDR2 reads YSYEKL. Losses at the gene ends were 4 bases for V and 4 bases for J; bases not matched to a gene: 2. The CDR3 protein is CASSPTGGYGYTF. The CDR3 nucleotides are TGCGCCAGCAGCCCCACAGGGGGCTATGGCTACACCTTC.

The J gene is TRBJ1-4, the V gene TRBV18; D might be TRBD1 (5 bases). The CDR3 totals 14 residues. Germline V gives CDR1 KGHSH, CDR2 LQKENI. Between the trimmed V and J ends, which lost 1 base and 8 bases, there was a span of 11 bases. In DNA form, the CDR3 reads TGTGCCAGCTCACCACTTCCCAGGGCGGAAAAACTGTTTTTT. It specifies CASSPLPRAEKLFF.

A few counts support this clone. The chain couples TRBV7-6 to TRBJ1-1; maybe TRBD1 (5 bases). The ends were cut back, 1 base at V and 1 base at J, with 10 bases in the middle. The CDR3 runs to 15 residues. Germline-derived CDR1 and CDR2 are SGHVS and FNYEAQ. CDR3 nucleotide sequence: TGTGCCAGCAGCTTAGTAGCCAGGGAGAACACTGAAGCTTTCTTT. This codes for CASSLVARENTEAFF.

The chain carries TRBV9 and TRBJ2-2, with 7 bases matching TRBD1. After removal of 5 bases from V and 0 bases from J, the junction contained 4 bases not matched to a gene. CDR1 is SGDLS and CDR2 is YYNGEE in the germline V gene. This CDR3 comprises 15 residues. The CDR3 reads CASRDGTANTGELFF. The CDR3 DNA reads as TGTGCCAGCAGAGACGGGACAGCGAACACCGGGGAGCTGTTTTTT.

This clone was detected only a few times. The chain employs TRBV28 and TRBJ1-3, with D possibly matching TRBD1 (6 bases). Germline V gene data show CDR1 as MDHEN and CDR2 as SYDVKM. V lost 6 bases and J 5 bases, leaving 14 bases between the germline ends. The CDR3 is 14 amino acids. In DNA, the CDR3 is TGTGCCAGCAGCAAAGGACAGCTTCGAAACACCATATATTTT. Translation: CASSKGQLRNTIYF.

The chain is built from TRBV18 and TRBJ1-1, with no clear D. Germline assignment: CDR1 KGHSH and CDR2 LQKENI. Trimming stripped 3 bases from V and 1 base from J, with 9 bases between. This CDR3 region has 14 residues. The CDR3 loop reads CASSPQFGNTEAFF. CDR3 nucleotides: TGTGCCAGCTCACCGCAGTTTGGGAACACTGAAGCTTTCTTT.